One and the same sample provided the 9 T cell receptor beta chains below, sequenced in a study of memory CD4+ T cells and cytomegalovirus serostatus. Clones were read by immunoSEQ multiplex PCR, and TCRdb kept only the in-frame ones, dropping some. The sample holds approximately 41,000 clones, less than 80% seen once. The sort gate was single viable CD3+CD4+CD8-CD45RO+ cells for memory CD4+ T cells. Sample: memory CD4+ T cells from blood. These receptors were taken from an adult in good health and CMV-seronegative.

This clone came up a few times. In DNA form, the CDR3 reads TGTGCCTGGGAGTGGGGACAGGGGCCCGGGAATGAGCAGTTCTTC. This encodes CAWEWGQGPGNEQFF. This chain uses TRBV30 with TRBJ2-1, with TRBD1 identical over 10 bases. The CDR3 loop spans 15 amino acids. The V and J ends lost 5 bases and 7 bases, in that order; junction bases with no gene match: 11. Looked up from germline, CDR1 is GTSNPN and CDR2 is SVGIG (reference sequence).

By share, this clone ranks as medium-sized (0.01 to 0.1%). The chain joins TRBV19 to TRBJ1-5; D is unclear. V was clipped by 5 bases and J by 4 bases, with 6 bases between them. The CDR3 extends over 12 amino acids. Germline CDR1 and CDR2: LNHDA and SQIVND (reference sequence). CDR3 sequence: CASSLLNQPQHF. For the CDR3, the DNA is TGTGCCAGTAGTCTGCTAAATCAGCCCCAGCATTTT. Drawing the rest from reference TRBV19 and TRBJ1-5, the complete variable domain is DGGITQSPKYLFRKEGQNVTLSCEQNLNHDAMYWYRQDPGQGLRLIYYSQIVNDFQKGDIAEGYSVSREKKESFPLTVTSAQKNPTAFYLCASSLLNQPQHFGDGTRLSIL.

This chain connects TRBV28 to TRBJ1-2, with D perhaps matching TRBD1 (5 bases). The V gene lost 4 bases and the J gene lost 4 bases, with 19 bases spanning the gap. The CDR3 is 16 amino acids. Germline V CDR1 and CDR2: MDHEN, SYDVKM. The CDR3 is CASSSPNRNGRYGYTF. CDR3 DNA: TGTGCCAGCAGTTCGCCGAACAGGAATGGGCGCTATGGCTACACCTTC.

CDR3 in amino acids: CASGGLAVTDTQYF. The CDR3 nucleotides read TGCGCCAGCGGGGGACTAGCGGTTACAGATACGCAGTATTTT. The chain combines TRBV5-1 with TRBJ2-3; 11 positions agree with TRBD2. Germline trimming cut 7 bases from V and 3 bases from J; bases unmatched to any gene: 4. This CDR3 region has 14 residues. Germline V gene sequence: CDR1 SGHRS, CDR2 YFSETQ. The full variable domain, with the rest looked up from reference TRBV5-1 and TRBJ2-3, is KAGVTQTPRYLIKTRGQQVTLSCSPISGHRSVSWYQQTPGQGLQFLFEYFSETQRNKGNFPGRFSGRQFSNSRSEMNVSTLELGDSALYLCASGGLAVTDTQYFGPGTRLTVL.

The rearrangement uses TRBV7-2 and TRBJ1-3; D is undetermined. Germline V gives CDR1 SGHTA, CDR2 FQGNSA. V shed 1 base and J shed 7 bases, with 8 bases lying between them. There are 13 residues in the CDR3. Written as DNA, the CDR3 is TGTGCCAGCAGCTTAGAACTTCGGAACACCATATATTTT. Its translation: CASSLELRNTIYF.

This chain links TRBV5-6 with TRBJ2-7; D might be TRBD2 (6 bases). Per germline, CDR1 SGHDT and CDR2 YYEEEE. This CDR3 has 12 residues. V was clipped by 5 bases and J by 6 bases, with 12 bases between them. The CDR3 protein is CASRPGSGEQYF. DNA of the CDR3: TGTGCCAGCAGACCCGGTAGCGGCGAGCAGTACTTC.

The rearrangement joins TRBV2 to TRBJ2-6; no clear D gene. The length of the CDR3 is 14 residues. CDR1 SNHLY and CDR2 FYNNEI come from the germline V gene. V shed 4 bases and J shed 2 bases, with 6 bases lying between them. In DNA form, the CDR3 reads TGTGCCAGCAGTGGAGTTACTGGGGCCAACGTCCTGACTTTC. Translation gives CASSGVTGANVLTF.

A note on this clone: Different DNA sequences within this sample yield the same CDR3. The V gene is TRBV4-1, the J gene TRBJ2-5, with a possible D match to TRBD1 (5 bases). V lost 1 base to trimming and J lost 2 bases, with 5 bases between them. Germline CDR1 MGHRA, CDR2 YSYEKL. This CDR3 spans 13 amino acids. The CDR3 DNA sequence: TGCGCCAGCAGCCAAGGACAGCAAGAGACCCAGTACTTC. It yields the protein CASSQGQQETQYF.

The chain couples TRBV4-1 to TRBJ2-4; the D gene is possibly TRBD1 (5 bases). V was trimmed by 0 bases and J by 7 bases, leaving 13 bases between them. The germline V gene has CDR1 MGHRA and CDR2 YSYEKL. The CDR3 extends over 15 amino acids. CDR3 residues: CASSQDGASGNIQYF. As DNA, the CDR3 is TGCGCCAGCAGCCAAGATGGGGCTAGTGGGAACATTCAGTACTTC.